This T cell receptor (beta chain) was sequenced during a study of T cells in Graves' hyperthyroidism and ophthalmopathy (dated by TCRdb to between 2018 and 2021). In the study overall: Peripheral blood samples were taken at the time of initial diagnosis, prior to any treatment. TCR V-J signatures able to tell the groups apart were searched for in a discovery cohort of some 97 patients, of whom more than 40 had Graves' ophthalmopathy and roughly 57 had stable Graves' hyperthyroidism. An independent validation cohort of 18 to 20 hyperthyroidism patients and more than 15 patients who later progressed to ophthalmopathy tested prospective prediction of ophthalmopathy. The 100 discovery patients were divided at random into training and test sets in a 7:3 ratio. The study also compared thyroid tissue and blood T-cell repertoires from about 6 Graves' hyperthyroidism patients. After sampling, hyperthyroidism patients received methimazole starting at 30 mg daily, and ophthalmopathy patients received high-dose intravenous methylprednisolone. According to the paper, TCR Vbeta CDR3 sequencing was carried out on some 130 peripheral blood samples, which came from about 45 ophthalmopathy, some 73 hyperthyroidism and approximately 17 progressor patients. Paper-wide results and their limitations: Most expanded thyroid clonotypes (frequency above 0.001) were also detected in blood, a finding suggesting that blood repertoires may reflect thyroid immune responses. During validation, the model predicted progression to ophthalmopathy a median of about 6.5 months ahead of onset, with 70.59% sensitivity and more than 72% specificity. In cross-validation, a model built on a 13 V-J signature told ophthalmopathy apart from stable hyperthyroidism with less than 90% sensitivity and 81% to 82% specificity, and in testing the same model reached 80%/75%. Sample size was not statistically predetermined, and blinding of investigators to group allocation was not performed.

This clonotype occurred many times. Its antigen target is currently unknown. No much larger clone is present one base from it, and per-base qualities are unavailable. Moderately to severely active disease, a Clinical Activity Score of at least 3, a NOSPECS grade of at least 4, and a duration under 3 months were present in ophthalmopathy patients. Patients with uncontrolled infections, other autoimmune diseases, pregnancy or lactation were excluded. Diagnoses relied on clinical symptoms, serum thyroxine and TRAb, thyroid ultrasound and orbital computed tomography. PBMCs were separated from approximately 9.9 ml of fresh peripheral blood using Ficoll-Paque density gradient centrifugation. Trizol reagent was used to extract total RNA, and RNA quality was then checked on an Agilent 2100 Bioanalyzer. As encoded in the germline V gene, CDR1 is SGHRS while CDR2 is YFSETQ. Relative to germline, V is missing 4 bases and J is missing 4 bases, with 10 bases of the junction outside any gene match. From the cysteine up to the phenylalanine, the CDR3 has a length of 16 residues. Solely the CDR3 DNA is kept, with 48 bases framed from the first base.

The TCR beta CDR3 regions were amplified from RNA transcripts. The first round of RT-PCR for the TCR CDR3 was performed with the HTBI primer set and the Qiagen OneStep RT-PCR kit. Libraries were constructed in a second round of multiplex PCR, after which size selection and purification were carried out. The libraries were sequenced on an Illumina HiSeq2000 using paired-end 100 bp reads. As for how the authors treated the data: SOAPnuke was used to process the raw data, throwing out any read that contained adapters or uncalled bases, had a mean Phred below 15, or lacked an exact constant-primer or identifier match. High-quality paired reads were merged with COPE v1.2.5, and unique nucleotide sequences were defined as clonotypes. MiTCR v1.1 was used to align the clonotypes against IMGT TRBV, TRBD and TRBJ reference segments. Only V-J combinations with frequency above 0.0001, covering about 99% of repertoires, were analysed. The TCS score was defined as F50 (clonal expansion) divided by E x V (chaos), with BLOSUM62-based TCRdist calculated between CDR3 peptides within each V-J. Welch's t-statistics and random forest reduced around 520 V-J features to some 14, which were used in a naive Bayes classifier (R e1071). Clones were called with MiXCR by TCRdb after fastp trimmed the public reads at Q25, and only in-frame beta chains were retained. One record per CDR3 amino acid sequence lists the most common genes and DNA. TCRdb's processing, not the authors' own work, is the source of the V and J calls. For this sample there are a few hundred thousand distinct CDR3 sequences; 15% appear just once. The leading ten clones occupy roughly 19% of the sample.

Material: blood. This chain is built from TRBV5-1 and TRBJ2-5, with TRBD2 matching 10 junction bases. This clonotype was obtained from a woman in her sixties with Graves' ophthalmopathy. At the DNA level, the sequence is TGCGCCAGCAGCATTGACCCGGGACTAGCGCGAGAGACCCAGTACTTC. Its protein is CASSIDPGLARETQYF. With all but the CDR3 taken from the reference TRBV5-1 and TRBJ2-5 genes, the full variable domain is: KAGVTQTPRYLIKTRGQQVTLSCSPISGHRSVSWYQQTPGQGLQFLFEYFSETQRNKGNFPGRFSGRQFSNSRSEMNVSTLELGDSALYLCASSIDPGLARETQYFGPGTRLLVL.